Sequencing of this TCR beta chain was carried out in a study of cytotoxic CD8 clonotypes in ibrutinib-treated CLL. Whole-study findings and limits: Progressing patients had sampling times that differed from those of sustained-remission patients.

A 1 in 200,000 to 1 in 1 million T cell depth was the sequencing target. Assay used: immunoSEQ multiplex PCR; TCRdb lists only in-frame clones, some missing. The sample lists approximately 100,000 clones, around 77% occurring once. A word on this clone: The antigen is not known.

The receptor was isolated from a human donor with chronic lymphocytic leukemia. The sample was PBMCs, taken after 24 months of ibrutinib treatment.

CDR3 nucleotides: TGTGCCAGCAGATCGTCCGGACCCCCGGGCAATGAGCAGTTCTTC. Its translation: CASRSSGPPGNEQFF. The J gene is TRBJ2-1, the V gene TRBV28; D gene unclear. Per germline, CDR1 MDHEN and CDR2 SYDVKM. V was clipped by 6 bases and J by 6 bases, with 18 bases between them. This CDR3 spans 15 amino acids.